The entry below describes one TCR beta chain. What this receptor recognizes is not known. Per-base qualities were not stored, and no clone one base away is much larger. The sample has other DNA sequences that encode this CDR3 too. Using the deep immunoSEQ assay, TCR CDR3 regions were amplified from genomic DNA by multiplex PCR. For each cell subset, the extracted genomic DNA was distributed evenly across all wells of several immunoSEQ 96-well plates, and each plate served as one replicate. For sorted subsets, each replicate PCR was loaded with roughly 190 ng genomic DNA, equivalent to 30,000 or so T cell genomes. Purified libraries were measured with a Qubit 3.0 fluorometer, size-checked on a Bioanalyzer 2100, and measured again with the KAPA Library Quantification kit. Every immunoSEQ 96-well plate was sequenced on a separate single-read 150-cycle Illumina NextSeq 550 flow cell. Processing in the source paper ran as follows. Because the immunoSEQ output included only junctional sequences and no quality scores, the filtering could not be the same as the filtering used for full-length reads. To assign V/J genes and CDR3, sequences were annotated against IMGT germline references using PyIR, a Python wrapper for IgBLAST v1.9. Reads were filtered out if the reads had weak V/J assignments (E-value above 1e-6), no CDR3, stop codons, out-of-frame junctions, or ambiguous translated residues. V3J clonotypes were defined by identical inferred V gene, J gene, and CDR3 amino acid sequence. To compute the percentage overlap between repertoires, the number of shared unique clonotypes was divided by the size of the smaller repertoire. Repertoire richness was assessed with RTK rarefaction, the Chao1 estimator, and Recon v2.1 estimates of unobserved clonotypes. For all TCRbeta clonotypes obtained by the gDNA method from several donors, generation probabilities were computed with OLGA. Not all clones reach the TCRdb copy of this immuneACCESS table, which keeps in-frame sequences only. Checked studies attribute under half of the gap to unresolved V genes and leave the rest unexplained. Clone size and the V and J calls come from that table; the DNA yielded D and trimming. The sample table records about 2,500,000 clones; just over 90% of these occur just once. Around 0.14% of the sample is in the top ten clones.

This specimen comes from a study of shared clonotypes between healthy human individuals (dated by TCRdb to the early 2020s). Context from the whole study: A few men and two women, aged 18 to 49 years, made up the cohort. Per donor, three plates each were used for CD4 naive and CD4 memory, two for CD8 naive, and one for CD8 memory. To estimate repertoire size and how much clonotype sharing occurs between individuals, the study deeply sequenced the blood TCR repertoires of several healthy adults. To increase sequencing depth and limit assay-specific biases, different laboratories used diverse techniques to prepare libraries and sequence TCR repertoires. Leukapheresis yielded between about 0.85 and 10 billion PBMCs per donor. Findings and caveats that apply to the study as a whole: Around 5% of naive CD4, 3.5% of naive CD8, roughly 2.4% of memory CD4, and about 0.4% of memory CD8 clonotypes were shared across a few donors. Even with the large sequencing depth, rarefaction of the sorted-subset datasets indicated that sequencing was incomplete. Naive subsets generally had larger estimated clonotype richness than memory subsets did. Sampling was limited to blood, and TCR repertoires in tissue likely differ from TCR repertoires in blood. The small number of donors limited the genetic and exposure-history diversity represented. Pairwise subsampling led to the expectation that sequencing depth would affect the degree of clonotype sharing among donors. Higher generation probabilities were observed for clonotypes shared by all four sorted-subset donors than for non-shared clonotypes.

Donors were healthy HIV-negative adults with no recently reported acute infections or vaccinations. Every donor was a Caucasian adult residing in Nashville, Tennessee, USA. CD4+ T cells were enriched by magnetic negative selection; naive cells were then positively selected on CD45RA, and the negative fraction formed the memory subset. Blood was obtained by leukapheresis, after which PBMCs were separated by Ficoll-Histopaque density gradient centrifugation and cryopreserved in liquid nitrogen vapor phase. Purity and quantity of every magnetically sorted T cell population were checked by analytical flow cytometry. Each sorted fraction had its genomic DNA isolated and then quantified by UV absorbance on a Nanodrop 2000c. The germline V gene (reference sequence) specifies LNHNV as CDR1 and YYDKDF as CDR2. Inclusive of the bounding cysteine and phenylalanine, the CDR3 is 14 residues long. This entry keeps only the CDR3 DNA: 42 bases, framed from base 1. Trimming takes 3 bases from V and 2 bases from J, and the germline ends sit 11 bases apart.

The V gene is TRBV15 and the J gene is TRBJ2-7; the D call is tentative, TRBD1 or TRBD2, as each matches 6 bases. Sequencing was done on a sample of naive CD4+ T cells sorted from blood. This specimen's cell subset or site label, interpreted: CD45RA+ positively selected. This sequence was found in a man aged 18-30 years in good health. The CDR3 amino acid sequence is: CATSRGGQTYEQYF. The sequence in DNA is TGTGCCACCAGCAGGGGAGGACAGACCTACGAGCAGTACTTC.